This TCR beta chain is from a study of blood T cell repertoires in COVID-19. About the research overall: In each case, the material was cDNA or gDNA derived from T cells, B-cell-depleted T cells, or PBMCs.

After removal of 5 bases from V and 4 bases from J, the junction contained 5 bases not matched to a gene. This CDR3 region has 15 residues. Germline lookup yields CDR1 LNHDA and CDR2 SQIVND (reference sequence). Per the original data handling: Estimated nucleated cell counts came from reference gene primer amplification. TCRdb's copy holds only in-frame clones and misses some; the assay was immunoSEQ multiplex PCR. That table supplies the V and J calls and clone size; D and trimming were determined from the DNA. The sample shows about 230,000 clones, 85% to 90% of them seen only once. The Seattle patients, enrolled during active infection, were followed longitudinally.

The clonotype originates from a young man with COVID-19, enrolled during active disease. V gene TRBV19 combines with J gene TRBJ2-3; 11 nucleotides agree with TRBD2. The sequenced sample was peripheral blood. The CDR3, as DNA: TGTGCCAGTAGTGGGGGACTAGCGGTTCCAGATACGCAGTATTTT. Amino acids: CASSGGLAVPDTQYF.